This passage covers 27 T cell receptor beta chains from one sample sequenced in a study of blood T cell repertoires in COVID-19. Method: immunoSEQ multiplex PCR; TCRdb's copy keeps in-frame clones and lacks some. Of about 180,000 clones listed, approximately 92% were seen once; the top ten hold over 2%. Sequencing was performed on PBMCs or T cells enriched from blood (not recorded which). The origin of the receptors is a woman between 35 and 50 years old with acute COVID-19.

In nucleotides, the CDR3 is TGTGCCAGCAGGGGCGGACTACGGAACACTGAAGCTTTCTTT. Translated: CASRGGLRNTEAFF. This chain joins TRBV2 and TRBJ1-1, with D unresolved. The CDR3 has 14 amino acids. V lost 6 bases, J lost 1 base, and 12 bases lay in between. Germline V gene lookup returns CDR1 SNHLY and CDR2 FYNNEI.

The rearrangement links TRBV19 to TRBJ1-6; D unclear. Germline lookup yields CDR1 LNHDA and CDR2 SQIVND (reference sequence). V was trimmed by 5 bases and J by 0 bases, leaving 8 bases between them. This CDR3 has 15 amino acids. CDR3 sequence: CASSHPSSYNSPLHF. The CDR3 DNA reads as TGTGCCAGTAGTCACCCGAGCTCCTATAATTCACCCCTCCACTTT.

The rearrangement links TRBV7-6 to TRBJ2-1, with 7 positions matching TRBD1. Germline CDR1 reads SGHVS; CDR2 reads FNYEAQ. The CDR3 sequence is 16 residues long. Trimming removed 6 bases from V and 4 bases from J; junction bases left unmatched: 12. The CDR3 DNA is TGTGCCAGCAGTCACGCCGGGACAGAACGATACAATGAGCAGTTCTTC. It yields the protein CASSHAGTERYNEQFF.

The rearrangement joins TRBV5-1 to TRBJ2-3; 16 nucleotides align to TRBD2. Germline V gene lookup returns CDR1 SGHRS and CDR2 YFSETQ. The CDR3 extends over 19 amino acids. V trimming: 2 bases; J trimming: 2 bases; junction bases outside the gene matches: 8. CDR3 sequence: CASSFGTSGRAIFTDTQYF. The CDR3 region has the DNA TGCGCCAGCAGCTTCGGGACTAGCGGGAGGGCCATATTCACAGATACGCAGTATTTT.

CDR3: CASSSILHRDRGARSPLHF. The CDR3 DNA follows: TGTGCCAGCAGTTCTATACTACACCGGGACCGGGGGGCGCGTTCACCCCTCCACTTT. This chain links TRBV27 with TRBJ1-6; the D gene is possibly TRBD1 (6 bases). CDR1 MNHEY and CDR2 SMNVEV come from the germline V gene (reference sequence). V gave up 4 bases and J gave up 9 bases, with 28 bases separating them. CDR3 length: 19 residues.

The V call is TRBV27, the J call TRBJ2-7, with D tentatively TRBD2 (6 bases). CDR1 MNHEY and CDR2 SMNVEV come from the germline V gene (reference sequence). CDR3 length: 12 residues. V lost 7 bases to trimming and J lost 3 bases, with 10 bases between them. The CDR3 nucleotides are TGTGCCAGCAAAGCGGGCAACTACGAGCAGTACTTC. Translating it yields CASKAGNYEQYF.

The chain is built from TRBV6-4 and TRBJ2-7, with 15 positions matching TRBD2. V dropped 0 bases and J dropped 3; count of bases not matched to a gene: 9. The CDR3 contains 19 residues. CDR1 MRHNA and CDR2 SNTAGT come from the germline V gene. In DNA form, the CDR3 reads TGTGCCAGCAGTGACTCAGGAGGGACTAGCGGGGGGCCTTTCTACGAGCAGTACTTC. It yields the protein CASSDSGGTSGGPFYEQYF.

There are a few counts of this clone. The CDR3 sequence is CASRGDSSNQPQHF. As DNA, the CDR3 is TGTGCCAGCAGGGGGGACAGTTCCAATCAGCCCCAGCATTTT. This rearrangement joins TRBV2 to TRBJ1-5; 7 nucleotides line up with TRBD1. Trimming took 6 bases from V and 3 from J; bases not matched to a gene: 5. The germline gives CDR1 SNHLY, CDR2 FYNNEI. This CDR3 spans 14 amino acids.

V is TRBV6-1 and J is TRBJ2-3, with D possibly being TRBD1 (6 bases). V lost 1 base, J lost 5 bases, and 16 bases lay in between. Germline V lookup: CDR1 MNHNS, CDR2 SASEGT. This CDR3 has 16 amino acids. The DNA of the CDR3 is TGTGCCAGCAGTGAAGGTCCCAGGGGAGAAGTAGATACGCAGTATTTT. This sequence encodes CASSEGPRGEVDTQYF.

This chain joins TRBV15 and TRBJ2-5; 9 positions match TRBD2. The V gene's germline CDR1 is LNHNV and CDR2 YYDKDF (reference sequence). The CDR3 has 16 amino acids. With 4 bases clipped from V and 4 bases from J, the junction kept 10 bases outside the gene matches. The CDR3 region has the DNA TGTGCCACCAGCAAGGGACTAGCTATAGAAGGAGAGACCCAGTACTTC. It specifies CATSKGLAIEGETQYF.

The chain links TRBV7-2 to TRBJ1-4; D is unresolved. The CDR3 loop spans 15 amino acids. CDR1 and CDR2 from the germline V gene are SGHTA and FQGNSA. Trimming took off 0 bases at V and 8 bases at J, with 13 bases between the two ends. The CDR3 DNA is TGTGCCAGCAGCTTAGCACCCGGGGTTGGAGAAAAACTGTTTTTT. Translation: CASSLAPGVGEKLFF.

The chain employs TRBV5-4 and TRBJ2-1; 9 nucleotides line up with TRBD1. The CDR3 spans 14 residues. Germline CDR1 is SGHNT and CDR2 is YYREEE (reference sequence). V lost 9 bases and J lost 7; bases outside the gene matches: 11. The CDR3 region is CATNPGQGVNEQFF. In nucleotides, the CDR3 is TGTGCCACTAATCCGGGACAGGGCGTGAATGAGCAGTTCTTC.

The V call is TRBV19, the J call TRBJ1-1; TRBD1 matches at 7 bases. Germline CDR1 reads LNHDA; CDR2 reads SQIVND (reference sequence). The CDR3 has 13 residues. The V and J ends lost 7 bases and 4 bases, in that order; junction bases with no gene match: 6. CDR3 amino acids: CASNNRGGTEAFF. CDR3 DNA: TGTGCCAGTAATAACAGGGGCGGCACTGAAGCTTTCTTT.

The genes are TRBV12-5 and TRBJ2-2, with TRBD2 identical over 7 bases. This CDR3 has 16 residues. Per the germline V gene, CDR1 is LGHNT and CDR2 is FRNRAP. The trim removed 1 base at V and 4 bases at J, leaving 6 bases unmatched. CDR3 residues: CASGLALGGTTGELFF. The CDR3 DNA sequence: TGTGCTAGTGGTTTGGCGCTCGGGGGGACCACCGGGGAGCTGTTTTTT.

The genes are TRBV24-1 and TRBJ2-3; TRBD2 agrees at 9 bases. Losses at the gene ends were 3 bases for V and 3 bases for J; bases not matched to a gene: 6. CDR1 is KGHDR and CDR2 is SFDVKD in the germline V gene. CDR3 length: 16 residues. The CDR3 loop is CATSDRAGGGTDTQYF. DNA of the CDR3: TGTGCCACCAGTGATCGAGCGGGGGGTGGGACAGATACGCAGTATTTT.

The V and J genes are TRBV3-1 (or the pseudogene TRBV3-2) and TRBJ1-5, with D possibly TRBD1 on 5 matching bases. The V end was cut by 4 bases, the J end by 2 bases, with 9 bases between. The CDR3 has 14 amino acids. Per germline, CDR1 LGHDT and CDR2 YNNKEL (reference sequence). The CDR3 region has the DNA TGTGCCAGCAGCCGGCAGGGTGGCAATCAGCCCCAGCATTTT. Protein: CASSRQGGNQPQHF.

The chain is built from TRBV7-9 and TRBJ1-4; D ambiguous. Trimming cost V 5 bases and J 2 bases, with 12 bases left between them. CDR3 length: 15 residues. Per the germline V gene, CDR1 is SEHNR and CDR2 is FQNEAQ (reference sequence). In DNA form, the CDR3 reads TGTGCCAGCAGCCCCCGGGGTCAGACTAATGAAAAACTGTTTTTT. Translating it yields CASSPRGQTNEKLFF. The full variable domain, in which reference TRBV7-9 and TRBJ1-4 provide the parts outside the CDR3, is DTGVSQNPRHKITKRGQNVTFRCDPISEHNRLYWYRQTLGQGPEFLTYFQNEAQLEKSRLLSDRFSAERPKGSFSTLEIQRTEQGDSAMYLCASSPRGQTNEKLFFGSGTQLSVL.

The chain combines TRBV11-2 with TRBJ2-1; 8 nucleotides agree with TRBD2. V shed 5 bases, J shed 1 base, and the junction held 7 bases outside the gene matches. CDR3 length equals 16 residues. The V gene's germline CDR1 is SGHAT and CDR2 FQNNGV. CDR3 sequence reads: CASSPQRGGSYNEQFF. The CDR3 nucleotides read TGTGCCAGCAGCCCTCAGCGCGGGGGGTCCTACAATGAGCAGTTCTTC.

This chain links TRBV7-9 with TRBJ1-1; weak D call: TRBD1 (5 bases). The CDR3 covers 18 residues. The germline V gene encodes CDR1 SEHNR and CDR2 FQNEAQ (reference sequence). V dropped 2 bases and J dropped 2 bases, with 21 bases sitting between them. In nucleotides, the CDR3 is TGTGCCAGCAGCTTAATATACCTCACGGGGGAGACTAACACTGAAGCTTTCTTT. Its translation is CASSLIYLTGETNTEAFF.

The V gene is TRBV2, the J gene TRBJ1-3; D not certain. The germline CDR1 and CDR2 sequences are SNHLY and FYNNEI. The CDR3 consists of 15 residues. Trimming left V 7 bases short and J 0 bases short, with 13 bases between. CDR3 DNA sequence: TGTGCCAGCATCGAGAGGGCCAGCTCTGGAAACACCATATATTTT. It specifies CASIERASSGNTIYF.

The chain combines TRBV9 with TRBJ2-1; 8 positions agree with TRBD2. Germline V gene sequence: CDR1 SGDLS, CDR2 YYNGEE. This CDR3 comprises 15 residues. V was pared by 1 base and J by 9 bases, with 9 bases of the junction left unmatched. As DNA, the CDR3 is TGTGCCAGCAGCGTATGGCAAGCGGGAGAAGGTGAGCAGTTCTTC. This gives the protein CASSVWQAGEGEQFF.

The CDR3 DNA follows: TGTGCCAGCATAACCGGCATCTCGGGAAAGCATACGCAGTATTTT. Encoded protein: CASITGISGKHTQYF. V gene TRBV6-6 combines with J gene TRBJ2-3; weak D call: TRBD2 (5 bases). The CDR3 length is 15 residues. The V gene lost 7 bases and the J gene lost 7 bases, with 21 bases spanning the gap. Germline assignment: CDR1 MNHNY and CDR2 SVGAGI (reference sequence).

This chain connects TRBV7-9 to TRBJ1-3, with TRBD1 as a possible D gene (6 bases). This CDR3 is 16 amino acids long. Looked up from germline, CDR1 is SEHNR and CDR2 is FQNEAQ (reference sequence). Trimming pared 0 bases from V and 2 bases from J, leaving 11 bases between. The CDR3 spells CASSLAGAAAGNTIYF. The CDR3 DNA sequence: TGTGCCAGCAGCTTAGCGGGGGCGGCCGCTGGAAACACCATATATTTT.

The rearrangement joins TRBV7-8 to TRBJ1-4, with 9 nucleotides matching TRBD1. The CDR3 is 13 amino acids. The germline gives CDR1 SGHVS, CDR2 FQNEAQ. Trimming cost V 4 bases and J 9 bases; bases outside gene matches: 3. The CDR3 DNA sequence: TGTGCCAGCAGCTACGGGACAGGGAAAAAACTGTTTTTT. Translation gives CASSYGTGKKLFF.

The CDR3 loop is CASTFRDRGDEQFF. CDR3 coding DNA: TGTGCCAGCACCTTTCGAGACCGAGGCGATGAGCAGTTCTTC. The chain recombines TRBV28 with TRBJ2-1; D not certain. Germline loops: CDR1 MDHEN, CDR2 SYDVKM. This CDR3 contains 14 residues. The V gene lost 7 bases and the J gene lost 8 bases, with 18 bases spanning the gap.

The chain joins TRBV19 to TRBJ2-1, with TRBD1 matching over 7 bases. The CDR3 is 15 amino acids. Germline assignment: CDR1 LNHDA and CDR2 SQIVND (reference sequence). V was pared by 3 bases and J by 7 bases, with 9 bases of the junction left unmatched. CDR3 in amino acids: CASSIGQGVVNEQFF. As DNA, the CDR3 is TGTGCCAGTAGTATTGGGCAGGGGGTGGTGAATGAGCAGTTCTTC.

The CDR3 spells CASSVGSGYTF. The CDR3 nucleotides read TGCGCCAGCAGTGTGGGCAGTGGCTACACCTTC. V and J are TRBV10-2 and TRBJ1-2; D gene uncertain. Trimming stripped 4 bases from V and 7 bases from J, with 7 bases between. The CDR3 extends over 11 amino acids. The germline CDR1 and CDR2 sequences are WSHSY and SAAADI.